Sequencing of this T cell receptor (beta chain) was carried out in a study of blood T cells in healthy people across ages. Turning to the study itself: Template switching caught about one barcoded beta molecule for each two T cells.

Extracted total RNA amounted to at least 6 micrograms for each sample. CDR1 and CDR2 from the germline V gene are MNHNS and SASEGT. CDR3 length: 12 amino acids. A note on this clonotype: This may be a read error: a much more frequent sequence differs by one nucleotide.

Alongside a J-beta primer mix, a sample-barcoded 5' primer served in a second PCR lasting roughly 7 to 11 cycles. Using its own MiXCR run on the 5' RACE reads, TCRdb lists one record per CDR3 protein. The sample records 700,000 to 950,000 distinct CDR3 sequences, roughly 43% being singletons. This TCR was sampled from a woman aged 55-69 years in good health. The specimen was blood. This chain links TRBV6-1 with TRBJ2-3; D is unresolved. The CDR3 here is CASRFSTDTRYF. CDR3 in DNA: TGTGCCAGCAGGTTTAGCACAGATACGCGGTATTTT.